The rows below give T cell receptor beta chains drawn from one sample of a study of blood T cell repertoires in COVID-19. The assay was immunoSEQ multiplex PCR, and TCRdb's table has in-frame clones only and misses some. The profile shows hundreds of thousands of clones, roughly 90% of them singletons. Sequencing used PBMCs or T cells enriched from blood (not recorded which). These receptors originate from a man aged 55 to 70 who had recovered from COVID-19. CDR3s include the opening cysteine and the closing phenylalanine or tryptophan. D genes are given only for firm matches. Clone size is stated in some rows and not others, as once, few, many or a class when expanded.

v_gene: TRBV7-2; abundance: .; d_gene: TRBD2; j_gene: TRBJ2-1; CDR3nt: TGTGCCAGCAGCAAGGGACTAGCGGGAGGGCTTGATGAGCAGTTCTTC; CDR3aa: CASSKGLAGGLDEQFF
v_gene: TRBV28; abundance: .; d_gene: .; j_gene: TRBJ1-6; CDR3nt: TGTGCCAGCAGCAGTCGACCGACAGCGCTTAATTCACCCCTCCACTTT; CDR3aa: CASSSRPTALNSPLHF
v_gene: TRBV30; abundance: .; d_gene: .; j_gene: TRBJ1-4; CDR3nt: TGTGCCTGTGGCGGGGCAACTAATGAAAAACTGTTTTTT; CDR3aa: CACGGATNEKLFF
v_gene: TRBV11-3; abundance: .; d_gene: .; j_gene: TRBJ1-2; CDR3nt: TGTGCCAGCAGCTTAGAGAGGGTGCGGTGGGGCTACACCTTC; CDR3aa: CASSLERVRWGYTF
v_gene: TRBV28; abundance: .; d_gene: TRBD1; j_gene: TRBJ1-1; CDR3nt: TGTGCCAGCAGTCAATACACCATCGCCGACAGGGGAAACACTGAAGCTTTCTTT; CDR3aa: CASSQYTIADRGNTEAFF
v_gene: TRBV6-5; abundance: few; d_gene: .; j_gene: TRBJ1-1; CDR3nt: TGTGCCAGCCGGTCCGTGAACACTGAAGCTTTCTTT; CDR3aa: CASRSVNTEAFF
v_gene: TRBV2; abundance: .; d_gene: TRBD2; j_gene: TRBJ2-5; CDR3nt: TGTGCCAGCAGTGGGACTAGCGGGAAAGAGACCCAGTACTTC; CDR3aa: CASSGTSGKETQYF
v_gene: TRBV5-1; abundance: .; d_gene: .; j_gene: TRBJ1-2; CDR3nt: TGCGCCAGCAGCTCTATCTATGGCTACACCTTC; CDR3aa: CASSSIYGYTF
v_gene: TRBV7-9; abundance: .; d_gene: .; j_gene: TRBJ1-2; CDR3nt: TGTGCCAGCAGCATCGGGGGGTCCTATGGCTACACCTTC; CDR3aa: CASSIGGSYGYTF
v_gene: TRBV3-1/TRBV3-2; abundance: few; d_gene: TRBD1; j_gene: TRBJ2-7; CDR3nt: TGTGCCAGCAGCCGCAGGGGGTACGAGCAGTACTTC; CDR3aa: CASSRRGYEQYF
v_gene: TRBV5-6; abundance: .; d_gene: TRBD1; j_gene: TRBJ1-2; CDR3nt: TGTGCCAGCAGCGCCCGACAGGGGCGGAAAGGCTACACCTTC; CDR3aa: CASSARQGRKGYTF
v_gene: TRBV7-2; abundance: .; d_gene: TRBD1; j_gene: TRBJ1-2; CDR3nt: TGTGCCAGCAGCTTAGGACTCCCGGGACAGGGTTTATTTTCGGGAGGCTACACCTTC; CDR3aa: CASSLGLPGQGLFSGGYTF
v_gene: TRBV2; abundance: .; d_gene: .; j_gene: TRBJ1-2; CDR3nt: TGTGCCAGCAGTGAATCCGGGGACATAGCTAACTATGGCTACACCTTC; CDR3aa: CASSESGDIANYGYTF
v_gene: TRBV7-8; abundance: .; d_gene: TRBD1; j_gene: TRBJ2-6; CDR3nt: TGTGCCAGCAGCTTTCGGACAGGGGGTCTCGCGACTCGTGGGGCCAACGTCCTGACTTTC; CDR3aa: CASSFRTGGLATRGANVLTF
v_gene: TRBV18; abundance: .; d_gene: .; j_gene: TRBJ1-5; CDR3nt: TGTGCCAGCTCACCAGGAGGGGCGCCCAATCAGCCCCAGCATTTT; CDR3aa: CASSPGGAPNQPQHF
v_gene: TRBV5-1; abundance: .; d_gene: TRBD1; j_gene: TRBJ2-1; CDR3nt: TGCGCCAGCAGCCTGGGGGGACAGGGGGACAATGAGCAGTTCTTC; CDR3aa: CASSLGGQGDNEQFF
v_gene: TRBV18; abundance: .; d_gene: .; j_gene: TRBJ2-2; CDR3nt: TGTGCCAGCTCCCTAGGGACAACCGGGGAGCTGTTTTTT; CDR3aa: CASSLGTTGELFF
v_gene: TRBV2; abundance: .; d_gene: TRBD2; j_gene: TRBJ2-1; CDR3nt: TGTGCCAGCCGACTAGCGGGGGGGCGAAATGAGCAGTTCTTC; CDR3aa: CASRLAGGRNEQFF
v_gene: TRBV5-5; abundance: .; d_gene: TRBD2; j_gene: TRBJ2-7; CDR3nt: TGTGCCAGCAGCTTATTAGCGGGAACCTACGAGCAGTACTTC; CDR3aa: CASSLLAGTYEQYF
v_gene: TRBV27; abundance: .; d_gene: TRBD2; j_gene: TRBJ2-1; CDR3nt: TGTGCCAGCAGAGGACTAGCCGGGTCCTACAATGAGCAGTTCTTC; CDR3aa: CASRGLAGSYNEQFF
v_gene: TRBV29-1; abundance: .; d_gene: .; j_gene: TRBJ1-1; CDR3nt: TGCAGCGCACAAGACACGACTGAAGCTTTCTTT; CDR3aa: CSAQDTTEAFF
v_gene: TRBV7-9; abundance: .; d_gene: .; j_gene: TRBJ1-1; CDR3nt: TGTGCCAGCAGCTTCTCGGGAGGATTGAAGCTTTTCTTT; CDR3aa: CASSFSGGLKLFF
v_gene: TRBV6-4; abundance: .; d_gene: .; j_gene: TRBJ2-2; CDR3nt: TGTGCCAGCAGTGACGGGGGGGCCGCCGGGGAGCTGTTTTTT; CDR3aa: CASSDGGAAGELFF
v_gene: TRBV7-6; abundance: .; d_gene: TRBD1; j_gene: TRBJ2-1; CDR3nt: TGTGCCAGCAGCACGGGACAGGGAGTGAGGATCAATGAGCAGTTCTTC; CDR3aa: CASSTGQGVRINEQFF
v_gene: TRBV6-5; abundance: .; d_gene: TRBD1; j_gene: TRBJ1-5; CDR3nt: TGTGCCAGCCAGGGGGCCAGAGGGTCGACGTGGCCCCAGCATTTT; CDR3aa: CASQGARGSTWPQHF
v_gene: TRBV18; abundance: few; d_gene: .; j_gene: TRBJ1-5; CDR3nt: TGTGCCAGCTCACCATCAGGGGACAATCAGCCCCAGCATTTT; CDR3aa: CASSPSGDNQPQHF
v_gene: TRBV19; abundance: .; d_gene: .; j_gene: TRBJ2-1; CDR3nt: TGTGCCAGTAGGTTAACTGGCTCCTACAATGAGCAGTTCTTC; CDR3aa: CASRLTGSYNEQFF